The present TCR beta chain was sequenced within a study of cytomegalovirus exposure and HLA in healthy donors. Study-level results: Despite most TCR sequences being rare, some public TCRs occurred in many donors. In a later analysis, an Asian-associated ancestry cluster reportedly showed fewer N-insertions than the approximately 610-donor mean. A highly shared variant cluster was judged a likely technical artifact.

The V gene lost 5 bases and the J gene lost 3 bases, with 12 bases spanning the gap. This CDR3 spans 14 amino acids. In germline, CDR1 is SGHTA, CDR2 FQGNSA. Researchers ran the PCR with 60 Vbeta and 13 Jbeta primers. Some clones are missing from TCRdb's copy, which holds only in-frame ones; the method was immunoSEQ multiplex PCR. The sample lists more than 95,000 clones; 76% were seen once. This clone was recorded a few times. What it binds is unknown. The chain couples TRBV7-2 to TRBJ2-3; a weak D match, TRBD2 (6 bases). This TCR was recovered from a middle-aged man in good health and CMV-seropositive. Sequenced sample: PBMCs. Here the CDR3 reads CASSRMGGTDTQYF. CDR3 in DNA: TGTGCCAGCAGCCGAATGGGGGGAACAGATACGCAGTATTTT.